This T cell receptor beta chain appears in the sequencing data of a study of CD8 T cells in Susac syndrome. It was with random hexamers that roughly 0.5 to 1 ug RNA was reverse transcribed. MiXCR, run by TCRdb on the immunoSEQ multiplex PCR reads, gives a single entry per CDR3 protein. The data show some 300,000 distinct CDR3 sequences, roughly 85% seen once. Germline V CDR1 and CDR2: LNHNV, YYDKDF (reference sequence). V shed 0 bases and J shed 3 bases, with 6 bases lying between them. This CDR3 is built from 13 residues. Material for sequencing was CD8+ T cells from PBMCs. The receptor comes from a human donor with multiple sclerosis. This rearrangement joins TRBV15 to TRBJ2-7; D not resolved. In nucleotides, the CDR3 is TGTGCCACCAGCAGAGATAAGGTCTACGAGCAGTACTTC. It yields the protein CATSRDKVYEQYF.